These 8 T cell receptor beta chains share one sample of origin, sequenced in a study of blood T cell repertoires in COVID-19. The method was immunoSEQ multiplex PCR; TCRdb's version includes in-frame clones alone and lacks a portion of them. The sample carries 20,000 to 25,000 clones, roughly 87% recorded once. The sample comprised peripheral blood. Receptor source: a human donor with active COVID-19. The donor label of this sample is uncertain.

CDR3 bases: TGTGCCAGCAGCGTAGCCTCCGTCGCAGATACGCAGTATTTT. It translates to CASSVASVADTQYF. The V and J genes are TRBV9 and TRBJ2-3; D not certain. Germline V gene sequence: CDR1 SGDLS, CDR2 YYNGEE. This CDR3 has 14 amino acids. The V gene lost 0 bases and the J gene lost 4 bases, with 9 bases spanning the gap.

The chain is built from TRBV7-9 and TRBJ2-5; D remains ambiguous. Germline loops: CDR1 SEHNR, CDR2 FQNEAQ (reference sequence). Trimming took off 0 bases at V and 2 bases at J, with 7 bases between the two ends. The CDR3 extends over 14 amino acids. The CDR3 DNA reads TGTGCCAGCAGCTTAGCGAGCGTTCAAGAGACCCAGTACTTC. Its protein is CASSLASVQETQYF.

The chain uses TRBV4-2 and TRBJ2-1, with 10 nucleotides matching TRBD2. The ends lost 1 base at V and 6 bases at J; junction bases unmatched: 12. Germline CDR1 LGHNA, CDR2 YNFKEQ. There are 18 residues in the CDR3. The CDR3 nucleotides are TGTGCCAGCAGCCAAGTCGGGGGCAGACTAGCGGGCCCCAATGAGCAGTTCTTC. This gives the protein CASSQVGGRLAGPNEQFF.

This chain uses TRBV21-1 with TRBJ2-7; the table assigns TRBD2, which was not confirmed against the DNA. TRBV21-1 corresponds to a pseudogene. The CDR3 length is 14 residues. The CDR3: CASSKNRFSYEQYF. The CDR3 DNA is TGTGCCAGCAGCAAAAACCGGTTCTCCTACGAGCAGTACTTC.

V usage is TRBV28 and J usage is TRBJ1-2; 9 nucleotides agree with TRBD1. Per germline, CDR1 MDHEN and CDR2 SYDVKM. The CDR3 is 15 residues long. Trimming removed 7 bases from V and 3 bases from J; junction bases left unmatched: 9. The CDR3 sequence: CASTPGGTGYYGYTF. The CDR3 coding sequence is TGTGCCAGCACCCCTGGGGGGACAGGGTACTATGGCTACACCTTC.

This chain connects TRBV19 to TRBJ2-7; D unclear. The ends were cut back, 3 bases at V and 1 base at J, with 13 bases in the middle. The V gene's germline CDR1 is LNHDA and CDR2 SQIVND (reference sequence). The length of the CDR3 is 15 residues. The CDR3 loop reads CASSIKLAGSYEQYF. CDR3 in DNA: TGTGCCAGTAGTATCAAATTGGCCGGGTCCTACGAGCAGTACTTC. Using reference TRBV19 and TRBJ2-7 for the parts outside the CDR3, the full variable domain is DGGITQSPKYLFRKEGQNVTLSCEQNLNHDAMYWYRQDPGQGLRLIYYSQIVNDFQKGDIAEGYSVSREKKESFPLTVTSAQKNPTAFYLCASSIKLAGSYEQYFGPGTRLTVT.

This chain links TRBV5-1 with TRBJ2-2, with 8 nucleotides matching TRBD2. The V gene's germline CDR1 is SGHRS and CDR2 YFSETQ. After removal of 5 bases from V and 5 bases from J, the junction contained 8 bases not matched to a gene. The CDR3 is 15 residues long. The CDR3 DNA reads TGCGCCAGCAGTCCTAGTCCTAGCGGGACCGGGGAGCTGTTTTTT. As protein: CASSPSPSGTGELFF. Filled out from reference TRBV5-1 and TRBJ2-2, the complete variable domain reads KAGVTQTPRYLIKTRGQQVTLSCSPISGHRSVSWYQQTPGQGLQFLFEYFSETQRNKGNFPGRFSGRQFSNSRSEMNVSTLELGDSALYLCASSPSPSGTGELFFGEGSRLTVL.

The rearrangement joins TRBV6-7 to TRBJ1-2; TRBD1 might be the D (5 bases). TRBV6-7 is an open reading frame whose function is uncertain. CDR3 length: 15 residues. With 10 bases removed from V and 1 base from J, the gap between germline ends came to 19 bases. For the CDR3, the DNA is TGTGCCATCTTCCCCCCAGGGTGGGATAACTATGGCTACACCTTC. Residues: CAIFPPGWDNYGYTF.